This T cell receptor (beta chain) was identified in a study of CD4 T cells in relation to SARS-CoV-2 and coronaviruses (dated by TCRdb to 2020 to 2022). Looking at the study overall: The ViraFEST assay cultured PBMCs with antigen for 10 days, then sequenced TCR beta CDR3s to find antigen-specific clonal expansions. Patient-derived lymphoblastoid cell lines were used to map the HLA restriction of shared crossreactive spike epitopes. Samples from three pre-COVID donors and the naive versus memory experiments were sequenced with the Adaptive Biotechnologies TCR-sequencing kit; other data were Illumina-based. At the level of individual TCR clonotypes, the study measured memory CD4+ T cell crossreactivity between SARS-CoV-2 spike protein and common cold coronavirus spike proteins. For other donors in the study, expansion assays were sequenced with a different, Illumina-based TCR-beta assay. An HIV-1 Nef peptide pool or a culture without peptide was used as the negative reference condition.

The library was obtained by the immunoSEQ multiplex PCR assay. Regarding the original processing steps: During preprocessing, nonproductive sequences were discarded, as were any CDR3s that did not begin with C, did not end with F or W, or were shorter than 7 amino acids. The MANAFEST web app identified antigen-specific clonotypes based on expansion compared with the reference and other culture wells. A clone was considered positive if significant expansion relative to the reference culture was observed in 2 of 3 replicate wells at an FDR below 0.05. For a clone to be considered positive, significant expansion relative to all other tandem wells and an odds ratio above 5 were also required. CDR3 homology was measured as pairwise Levenshtein distance, computed with the stringdist R package after trimming three terminal residues from each end. This is the immuneACCESS table as TCRdb keeps it, with only in-frame sequences that have V and J called. A part of the clones is gone; compared with another copy, unresolved V genes explain less than half, and the rest is unexplained. The DNA gave D and trimming, while V, J and clone size come from that table. The sample includes about 29,000 clones, with roughly four fifths observed a single time. Together, the top ten hold about 20% of the sample.

This clone was counted between two and nine times. Its antigen remains undetermined. No per-base quality is available; no much larger clone lies one base away. CDR1 and CDR2, looked up from the germline V gene, are MGHRA and YSYEKL. From cysteine to phenylalanine, the CDR3 is 17 amino acids long. The kept DNA is CDR3 alone, 51 bases in frame from the first base. The V and J ends are trimmed by 1 base and 3 bases, leaving 16 bases between them. What the research found in general, with its limitations: The study was limited by small numbers of patients and tested TCRs. Crossreactivity analysis centred on spike protein, so crossreactivity against other viral proteins was not assessed. Approximately 60% of donors had memory CD4+ clonotypes that crossrecognized SARS-CoV-2 and at least one common cold coronavirus spike. Crossreactive clones showed significantly weaker SARS-CoV-2-driven expansion than monoreactive clones, consistent with antigenic imprinting. Pre-pandemic and post-infection samples were not both contributed by any donor, so tracing of the source of pre-existing responses was limited.

CD4+ T cells from unexposed donors were collected before the COVID-19 pandemic (2011-2018). After less than 13 days of culture, CD4+ T cells were isolated with the EasySep CD4+ T cell isolation kit. As cell numbers permitted, CD4+ T cells from unexposed donors were tested for reactivity to SARS-CoV-2 S and N and to four common cold coronavirus spike pools. Each well received approximately 2.2 million PBMCs, cultured in IMDM supplemented with around 4.7% human AB serum and approximately 9.7 IU/ml IL-2. Half of the culture medium was replaced with fresh IL-2-containing medium on days 3 and 7. Triplicate replicate wells were generally used for each peptide culture condition. The leukapheresis product used for the unexposed donors was purchased from a commercial source. Ficoll-Paque PLUS gradient centrifugation was used to isolate PBMCs from leukapheresis product or whole blood. PBMCs were either cryopreserved at -140°C or used fresh in the expansion assay. The QIAamp Micro DNA Kit was used to extract genomic DNA from the CD4+ T cells.

Material: CD4+ T cells from PBMCs, cultured in vitro. Recombination connected TRBV4-1 to TRBJ1-5; the D gene is perhaps TRBD1, on 5 matching bases. This TCR was sampled from a human donor in good health. The encoded CDR3 is CASSQVPLRGINQPQHF. DNA sequence: TGCGCCAGCAGCCAAGTGCCTTTACGGGGGATCAATCAGCCCCAGCATTTT.